The sequence of this T cell receptor beta chain was determined in a study of blood T cell repertoires in COVID-19. The wider study: Donors in the United States, Italy and Spain gave samples during acute or convalescent COVID-19. Sources were T cells, B-cell-depleted T cells, or PBMCs; the material itself was cDNA or gDNA.

The data were produced by immunoSEQ multiplex PCR, yet TCRdb's version contains in-frame clones alone and is incomplete. The sample lists around 430,000 clones; around 87% were seen once. Trimming shortened V by 2 bases and J by 0 bases, and 14 bases separated the two germline ends. The CDR3 extends over 17 amino acids. Germline values: CDR1 MRHNA, CDR2 SNTAGT. In terms of age and location, participants ranged from about 18 to 90 years and lived in fewer than 30 US areas. Participants' own reports of clinical history determined their cohort assignment. The chain uses TRBV6-4 and TRBJ1-5; the D gene is possibly TRBD1 (5 bases). The sequence came from a woman between 50 and 59 years old who had recovered from COVID-19. The sample was PBMCs or T cells enriched from blood (not recorded which). The CDR3 loop is CASSDPAGGGSNQPQHF. DNA for the CDR3: TGTGCCAGCAGTGACCCCGCGGGGGGAGGTAGCAATCAGCCCCAGCATTTT.